The 18 T cell receptor beta chains below come from one sample, sequenced in a study of blood T cell repertoires in COVID-19. TCRdb's table, derived via immunoSEQ multiplex PCR, lists solely in-frame clones and lacks some. The sample has about 190,000 clones; 83% are singletons. Source material: peripheral blood. The receptors shown here come from a man aged 45-65 years with active or convalescent COVID-19.

The rearrangement uses TRBV18 and TRBJ1-6, with 9 bases that match TRBD1. The germline gives CDR1 KGHSH, CDR2 LQKENI. The CDR3 has 16 residues. Losses at the gene ends were 3 bases for V and 10 bases for J; bases not matched to a gene: 10. The CDR3 nucleotides read TGTGCCAGCTCACCGGGAAGGGACAGGGCCAACTCACCCCTCCACTTT. Its protein is CASSPGRDRANSPLHF.

This sequence joins TRBV6-5 and TRBJ1-1, with 7 bases matching TRBD1. This CDR3 region has 14 residues. CDR1 is MNHEY, CDR2 SVGAGI, per germline. The V segment lost 1 base and the J segment 3 bases; nucleotides outside the gene matches: 2. The CDR3 DNA is TGTGCCAGCAGTTACTACAGGGGAGACACTGAAGCTTTCTTT. This sequence encodes CASSYYRGDTEAFF.

The chain has TRBV11-2 and TRBJ1-4; a weak D match, TRBD1 (5 bases). The CDR3 is made up of 14 amino acids. Trimming removed 5 bases at V and 8 bases at J, with 15 bases between. From germline, CDR1 is SGHAT and CDR2 FQNNGV. The CDR3 sequence: CASSPDRVKEKLFF. CDR3 sequence (DNA): TGTGCCAGCAGCCCAGACAGAGTAAAGGAAAAACTGTTTTTT.

The V gene is TRBV5-1, the J gene TRBJ2-3, with TRBD2 matching over 10 bases. This CDR3 comprises 14 residues. After removal of 7 bases from V and 3 bases from J, the junction contained 5 bases not matched to a gene. The V gene's germline CDR1 is SGHRS and CDR2 YFSETQ. The CDR3 here is CASAGLASTDTQYF. The CDR3 DNA reads TGCGCCAGCGCGGGACTAGCGTCGACAGATACGCAGTATTTT. Using reference TRBV5-1 and TRBJ2-3 for the parts outside the CDR3, the full variable domain is KAGVTQTPRYLIKTRGQQVTLSCSPISGHRSVSWYQQTPGQGLQFLFEYFSETQRNKGNFPGRFSGRQFSNSRSEMNVSTLELGDSALYLCASAGLASTDTQYFGPGTRLTVL.

Details on this clone: The same CDR3 is also encoded by other DNA sequences in this sample. The CDR3 protein is CASSPGQNTEAFF. For the CDR3, the DNA is TGTGCCAGCTCACCCGGACAGAACACTGAAGCTTTCTTT. The chain combines TRBV18 with TRBJ1-1; the D gene is possibly TRBD1 (5 bases). CDR3 size: 13 residues. The V gene lost 3 bases and the J gene lost 1 base, with 6 bases spanning the gap. The germline CDR1 and CDR2 sequences are KGHSH and LQKENI.

The J gene is TRBJ1-2, the V gene TRBV28, with unresolved D. CDR1 and CDR2 from the germline V gene are MDHEN and SYDVKM. This CDR3 spans 13 amino acids. Trimming removed 6 bases at V and 4 bases at J, with 12 bases between. The CDR3 DNA follows: TGTGCCAGCAGCTCGGGTACCGCCTATGGCTACACCTTC. Its protein is CASSSGTAYGYTF.

The chain carries TRBV29-1 and TRBJ2-3; 10 bases align to TRBD2. The CDR3 runs to 14 residues. With 1 base clipped from V and 6 bases from J, the junction kept 4 bases outside the gene matches. CDR1 is SQVTM and CDR2 is ANQGSEA in the germline V gene. The CDR3 reads CSVEASGRRDTQYF. The CDR3 bases are TGCAGCGTTGAAGCTAGCGGGAGAAGGGATACGCAGTATTTT.

This clone came up a few times. This sequence joins TRBV2 and TRBJ2-7; 8 nucleotides align to TRBD2. Germline lookup yields CDR1 SNHLY and CDR2 FYNNEI. The CDR3 spans 14 residues. The V segment lost 4 bases and the J segment 6 bases; nucleotides outside the gene matches: 8. The chain's CDR3 is CASSVGGGSGEQYF. CDR3 sequence (DNA): TGTGCCAGCAGTGTCGGCGGGGGGAGCGGCGAGCAGTACTTC.

The chain joins TRBV27 to TRBJ2-7; the match to TRBD1 covers 12 bases. CDR1 and CDR2 (germline): MNHEY, SMNVEV (reference sequence). The CDR3 is 15 residues long. V was clipped by 2 bases and J by 4 bases; unmatched bases: 3. The CDR3 nucleotides read TGTGCCAGCAGTTTAGGGACAGGGGGCAATTACGAGCAGTACTTC. Its translation: CASSLGTGGNYEQYF.

The chain carries TRBV5-1 and TRBJ1-1; the D gene is possibly TRBD1 (6 bases). CDR3 length equals 16 residues. Between the trimmed V and J ends, which lost 2 bases and 2 bases, there was a span of 16 bases. CDR1 is SGHRS, CDR2 YFSETQ, per germline. DNA of the CDR3: TGCGCCAGCAGCTTCGGCCCGGGGGGCAGCAACACTGAAGCTTTCTTT. Translating it yields CASSFGPGGSNTEAFF.

This clone appeared a few times. The chain uses TRBV30 and TRBJ1-2; D is unclear. The CDR3 has 11 amino acids. CDR1 is GTSNPN and CDR2 is SVGIG in the germline V gene (reference sequence). V lost 3 bases, J lost 13 bases, and 15 bases lay in between. The CDR3 DNA is TGTGCCTGGAGCTTGGGAGCCATGGTCACCTTC. Residues: CAWSLGAMVTF.

V and J are TRBV19 and TRBJ1-1; 11 positions agree with TRBD1. CDR3 length equals 15 residues. The ends lost 4 bases at V and 4 bases at J; junction bases unmatched: 5. CDR1 and CDR2 from the germline V gene are LNHDA and SQIVND (reference sequence). CDR3 loop: CASSSRTGGGTEAFF. The CDR3 DNA reads as TGTGCCAGTAGTAGCCGGACAGGGGGCGGCACTGAAGCTTTCTTT.

This chain joins TRBV5-3 and TRBJ1-6; no definite D call. TRBV5-3 belongs to the ORF category, with a function that is uncertain. V was pared by 6 bases and J by 5 bases, with 15 bases between. The CDR3 totals 15 residues. CDR3 coding DNA: TGTGCCAGAAACATGGGGAGGGAGCATAATTCACCCCTCCACTTT. Translated, it gives CARNMGREHNSPLHF.

The gene calls are TRBV13 and TRBJ2-7, with 9 positions matching TRBD1. Trimming cost V 1 base and J 3 bases; bases outside gene matches: 4. From germline, CDR1 is PRHDT and CDR2 FYEKMQ (reference sequence). The CDR3 loop spans 15 amino acids. The CDR3 nucleotides read TGTGCCAGCAGCTTAGACCCGGGACAGGGCTACGAGCAGTACTTC. It encodes CASSLDPGQGYEQYF.

Points on this clone: The germline gene is not matched at one end of the junction; a read error may be the cause. CDR3 in DNA: TGTGCTAGCAGCTTAGAGGCGGCAGGGGGCTACGGGAGCCAAGAGACCCAGTACTTC. This translates into CASSLEAAGGYGSQETQYF. The V gene is TRBV7-7, the J gene TRBJ2-5, with 8 bases identical to TRBD1. Germline CDR1 SSHAT, CDR2 FNYEAQ (reference sequence). The CDR3 has 19 amino acids. Filled out from reference TRBV7-7 and TRBJ2-5, the complete variable domain reads GAGVSQSPRYKVTKRGQDVTLRCDPISSHATLYWYQQALGQGPEFLTYFNYEAQPDKSGLPSDRFSAERPEGSISTLTIQRTEQRDSAMYRCASSLEAAGGYGSQETQYFGPGTRLLVL.

V gene TRBV12-5 combines with J gene TRBJ1-2; 8 bases line up with TRBD1. With 3 bases clipped from V and 4 bases from J, the junction kept 4 bases outside the gene matches. Germline-derived CDR1 and CDR2 are LGHNT and FRNRAP. The CDR3 loop spans 14 amino acids. The CDR3 bases are TGTGCTAGTGGTTTTTGGACAGGGTCCTATGGCTACACCTTC. This gives the protein CASGFWTGSYGYTF.

The chain combines TRBV11-1 with TRBJ1-1; D may be TRBD1 (6 bases). Trimming took 0 bases from V and 3 from J, leaving 14 bases between them. The CDR3 has 16 residues. Per germline, CDR1 SGHAT and CDR2 FQDESV (reference sequence). The DNA of the CDR3 is TGTGCCAGCAGCTTAGCGGCGGGGGCGATCGACACTGAAGCTTTCTTT. This codes for CASSLAAGAIDTEAFF. Full variable domain (outside the CDR3, taken from reference TRBV11-1 and TRBJ1-1): EAEVAQSPRYKITEKSQAVAFWCDPISGHATLYWYRQILGQGPELLVQFQDESVVDDSQLPKDRFSAERLKGVDSTLKIQPAELGDSAMYLCASSLAAGAIDTEAFFGQGTRLTVV.

The rearrangement links TRBV19 to TRBJ2-5; possibly TRBD2 for D (6 bases). V was pared by 7 bases and J by 4 bases, with 10 bases between. The CDR3 sequence is 12 residues long. Germline CDR1 is LNHDA and CDR2 is SQIVND (reference sequence). In DNA form, the CDR3 reads TGTGCCAGTAATCAGGGAGGAGAGACCCAGTACTTC. As protein: CASNQGGETQYF.